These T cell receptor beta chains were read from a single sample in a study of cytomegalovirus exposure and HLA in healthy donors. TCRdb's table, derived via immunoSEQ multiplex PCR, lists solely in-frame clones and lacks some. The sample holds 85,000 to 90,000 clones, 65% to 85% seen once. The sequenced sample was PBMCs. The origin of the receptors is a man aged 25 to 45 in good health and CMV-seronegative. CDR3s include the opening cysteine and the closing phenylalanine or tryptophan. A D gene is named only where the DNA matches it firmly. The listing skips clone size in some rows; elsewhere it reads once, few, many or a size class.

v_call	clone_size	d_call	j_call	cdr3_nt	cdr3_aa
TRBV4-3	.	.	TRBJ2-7	TGCGCCAGCAGCCTCAGAGGGACTCCCGCCTACGAGCAGTACTTC	CASSLRGTPAYEQYF
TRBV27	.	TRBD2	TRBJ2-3	TGTGCCAGCAGCCTAGCGGCGGTGACGAGCACAGATACGCAGTATTTT	CASSLAAVTSTDTQYF
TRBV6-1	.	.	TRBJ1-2	TGTGCCAGCAGTGAAGCGGGCCAGGGCGATGGCTACACCTTC	CASSEAGQGDGYTF
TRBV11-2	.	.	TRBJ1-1	TGTGCCAGCAGCTTAGATGCGGGGGGCAACACTGAAGCTTTCTTT	CASSLDAGGNTEAFF
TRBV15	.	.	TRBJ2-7	TGTGCCACCAGCAGTTATTCCTACGAGCAGTACTTC	CATSSYSYEQYF
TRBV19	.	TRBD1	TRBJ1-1	TGTGCCAGCGCCACAGGGACAGGGTTTAGGACTGAAGCTTTCTTT	CASATGTGFRTEAFF
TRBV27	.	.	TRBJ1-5	TGTGCCAGCAGTTTAGGAGGGGTTGGGCAGCCCCAGCATTTT	CASSLGGVGQPQHF
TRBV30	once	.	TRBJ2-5	TGTGCCTGGAGTGTACACAGGGCAGAGACCCAGTACTTC	CAWSVHRAETQYF
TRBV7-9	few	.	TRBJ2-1	TGTGCCAGCAGCTCCGGTGCGCTGGAGCAGTTCTTC	CASSSGALEQFF
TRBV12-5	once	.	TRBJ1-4	TGTGCTAGTGGTCGCGGGGGGGTATATGACGAAAAACTGTTTTTT	CASGRGGVYDEKLFF
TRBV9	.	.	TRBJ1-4	TGTGCCAGCAGCCTCCGGGGGGAAAAACTGTTTTTT	CASSLRGEKLFF
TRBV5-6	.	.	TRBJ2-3	TGTGCCAGCAGCCCAGACAGTACAGATACGCAGTATTTT	CASSPDSTDTQYF
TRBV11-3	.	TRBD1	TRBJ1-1	TGTGCCAGCAGCGACCGGGGACAGGGGAACACTGAAGCTTTCTTT	CASSDRGQGNTEAFF
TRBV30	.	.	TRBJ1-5	TGTGCCTGGACCCCGGGACTTGGCAATCAGCCCCAGCATTTT	CAWTPGLGNQPQHF
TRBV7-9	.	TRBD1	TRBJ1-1	TGTGCCAGCAGCCGGGACAGGGTGACGACGGGCACTGAAGCTTTCTTT	CASSRDRVTTGTEAFF
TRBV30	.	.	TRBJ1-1	TGTGCCTGGAGATCTTCAGTGTCTACTGAAGCTTTCTTT	CAWRSSVSTEAFF
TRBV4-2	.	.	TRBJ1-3	TGTGCCAGCAGCCAAGATGGGGGGAATGGAAACACCATATATTTT	CASSQDGGNGNTIYF
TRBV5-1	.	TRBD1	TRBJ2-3	TGCGCCAGCAGCTCGGGACAGGGTATTGCAGATACGCAGTATTTT	CASSSGQGIADTQYF
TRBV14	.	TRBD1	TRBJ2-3	TGTGCCAGCGGACAGGACATCACAGATACGCAGTATTTT	CASGQDITDTQYF
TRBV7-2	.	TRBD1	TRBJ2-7	TGTGCCAGCAGCTTACAGGACAGGGGGTCCTACGAGCAGTACTTC	CASSLQDRGSYEQYF
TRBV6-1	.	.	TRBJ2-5	TGTGCCAGCAGTGATCGACAGTATACGTCCCAGTACTTC	CASSDRQYTSQYF
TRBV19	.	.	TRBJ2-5	TGTGCCAGTAGTATCACGGGGGGCTCTCAAGAGACCCAGTACTTC	CASSITGGSQETQYF
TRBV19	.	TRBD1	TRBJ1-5	TGTGCCAGTAGTGTCGGCCCTGCCAGGGGGCGGGTAAATCAGCCCCAGCATTTT	CASSVGPARGRVNQPQHF
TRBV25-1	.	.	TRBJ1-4	TGTGCCAGCAGTGAACAGGGCTTCCCTAATGAAAAACTGTTTTTT	CASSEQGFPNEKLFF
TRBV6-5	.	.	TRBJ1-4	TGTGCCAGCAGTTCAGGGTGGCCTAATGAAAAACTGTTTTTT	CASSSGWPNEKLFF
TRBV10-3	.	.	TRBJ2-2	TGTGCCATCAGTGAGTCGGAAGCGCGGAGAAGACTCACCGGGGAGCTGTTTTTT	CAISESEARRRLTGELFF